The next 25 T cell receptor beta chains were all read from a single sample in a study of shared clonotypes between healthy human individuals. The protocol was immunoSEQ multiplex PCR, while the TCRdb copy is restricted to in-frame clones and leaves out a portion. The top ten clones hold 0.3% to 0.4% of a sample with about 2.3 million clones, approximately 95% of them seen once. Material for sequencing was naive CD4+ T cells from PBMCs. The subset was: CD45RA+ positively selected. These receptors all stem from a man younger than 35 in good health. Some clones in this sample may be carry-over from other donors' samples.

The rearrangement links TRBV7-8 to TRBJ1-1; unclear D gene. The length of the CDR3 is 14 residues. Germline CDR1 reads SGHVS; CDR2 reads FQNEAQ. Between the trimmed V and J ends, which lost 5 bases and 7 bases, there was a span of 17 bases. As DNA, the CDR3 is TGTGCCAGCAGCCCGTCAGCGGTGCCTCTTGAAGCTTTCTTT. Translating gives CASSPSAVPLEAFF.

V gene TRBV15 combines with J gene TRBJ1-5, with 9 bases that match TRBD1. The V and J ends lost 4 bases and 9 bases, in that order; junction bases with no gene match: 13. The CDR3 length is 16 residues. Germline assignment: CDR1 LNHNV and CDR2 YYDKDF (reference sequence). CDR3 in DNA: TGTGCCACCAGCACTTCGGCGGACAGGGGTATTACGCCCCAGCATTTT. This translates into CATSTSADRGITPQHF. Together with reference TRBV15 and TRBJ1-5, the CDR3 gives the full variable domain: DAMVIQNPRYQVTQFGKPVTLSCSQTLNHNVMYWYQQKSSQAPKLLFHYYDKDFNNEADTPDNFQSRRPNTSFCFLDIRSPGLGDTAMYLCATSTSADRGITPQHFGDGTRLSIL.

The chain carries TRBV28 and TRBJ1-2; D might be TRBD1 (6 bases). The germline V gene has CDR1 MDHEN and CDR2 SYDVKM. V was clipped by 4 bases and J by 1 base, with 13 bases between them. This CDR3 is 15 amino acids long. The chain's CDR3 is CASSSAKGGNYGYTF. CDR3 coding DNA: TGTGCCAGCAGTTCAGCCAAAGGGGGTAACTATGGCTACACCTTC.

The chain is built from TRBV5-5 and TRBJ1-1; a weak D match, TRBD1 (6 bases). CDR1 and CDR2 from the germline V gene are SGHKS and YYEKEE (reference sequence). This CDR3 is built from 14 residues. V lost 2 bases and J 2 bases, leaving 10 bases between the germline ends. CDR3 nucleotides: TGTGCCAGCAGCTTATACAGGGTAAACACTGAAGCTTTCTTT. The encoded protein is CASSLYRVNTEAFF.

The CDR3 region is CASAVGTEAFF. The CDR3 region has the DNA TGTGCCTCCGCTGTGGGAACTGAAGCTTTCTTT. The rearrangement links TRBV27 to TRBJ1-1, with no clear D. The CDR3 length is 11 residues. The V and J ends lost 11 bases and 5 bases respectively, with 12 bases between them. CDR1 is MNHEY and CDR2 is SMNVEV in the germline V gene (reference sequence).

This clone was recorded only once. The CDR3 protein is CSGETRPSYNEQFF. CDR3 nucleotide sequence: TGCAGCGGGGAGACTCGCCCATCCTACAATGAGCAGTTCTTC. The chain links TRBV29-1 to TRBJ2-1, with a weak D call TRBD2 (5 bases). The germline CDR1 and CDR2 sequences are SQVTM and ANQGSEA. With 7 bases removed from V and 1 base from J, the gap between germline ends came to 14 bases. The CDR3 length is 14 residues.

This chain connects TRBV15 to TRBJ2-7, with D tentatively TRBD2 (6 bases). Deletions cut 0 bases from V and 6 bases from J, with 15 bases between. Germline values: CDR1 LNHNV, CDR2 YYDKDF (reference sequence). This CDR3 spans 15 amino acids. The CDR3 nucleotides are TGTGCCACCAGCAGAGATCGGGGCGGAGGGCGCGAGCAGTACTTC. Protein product: CATSRDRGGGREQYF.

The rearrangement uses TRBV19 and TRBJ1-1; 7 nucleotides agree with TRBD1. CDR1 and CDR2 from the germline V gene are LNHDA and SQIVND (reference sequence). The junction had 9 bases not matched to a gene; V was cut back by 7 bases and J by 1 base. The CDR3 has 15 residues. CDR3 loop: CASTDWRQGNTEAFF. DNA for the CDR3: TGTGCCAGTACCGACTGGCGACAGGGGAACACTGAAGCTTTCTTT.

There are a few counts of this clone. The chain recombines TRBV30 with TRBJ1-5; no definite D call. This CDR3 spans 13 amino acids. The germline V and J ends were trimmed by 2 bases and 0 bases, with 5 bases remaining between them. Germline CDR1 GTSNPN, CDR2 SVGIG (reference sequence). CDR3 nucleotides: TGTGCCTGGAGTCAGCCTAGCAATCAGCCCCAGCATTTT. Translation: CAWSQPSNQPQHF.

J is TRBJ2-6 and V is TRBV4-3; D is ambiguous. CDR3 size: 17 residues. V lost 4 bases, J lost 0 bases, and 13 bases lay in between. Germline loops: CDR1 LGHNA, CDR2 YSLEER. Here the CDR3 reads CASSPRSATSGANVLTF. CDR3 coding DNA: TGCGCCAGCAGCCCAAGAAGTGCAACCTCTGGGGCCAACGTCCTGACTTTC.

This chain uses TRBV5-4 with TRBJ2-1; TRBD2 matches 10 bases. The V gene's germline CDR1 is SGHNT and CDR2 YYREEE (reference sequence). V dropped 2 bases and J dropped 5; count of bases not matched to a gene: 10. CDR3 length: 17 amino acids. CDR3 sequence reads: CASSFGSSGRYHNEQFF. The CDR3 nucleotides read TGTGCCAGCAGCTTTGGGTCTAGCGGGAGATATCACAATGAGCAGTTCTTC.

This chain links TRBV5-1 with TRBJ2-7; D tentatively fits TRBD1 or TRBD2 (5 bases each). CDR1 and CDR2 from the germline V gene are SGHRS and YFSETQ. The CDR3 is made up of 16 amino acids. Deletions cut 3 bases from V and 2 bases from J, with 18 bases between. CDR3 protein: CASSSPPGPTTYEQYF. In DNA form, the CDR3 reads TGCGCCAGCAGCTCGCCACCGGGACCGACAACCTACGAGCAGTACTTC.

This clone was seen just once. The CDR3 sequence is CASSYARASGYEQYF. The CDR3 DNA follows: TGTGCCAGCAGTTACGCGCGGGCTTCGGGCTACGAGCAGTACTTC. V is TRBV6-6 and J is TRBJ2-7; a possible D gene is TRBD2 (5 bases). The V and J ends lost 2 bases and 3 bases respectively, with 14 bases between them. Germline values: CDR1 MNHNY, CDR2 SVGAGI (reference sequence). The CDR3 loop spans 15 amino acids.

A note on this clone: Additional DNA sequences in this sample encode the identical CDR3. The V and J genes are TRBV5-1 and TRBJ1-3; D is uncertain. This CDR3 is 15 amino acids long. Germline lookup yields CDR1 SGHRS and CDR2 YFSETQ. V shed 4 bases and J shed 0 bases, with 11 bases lying between them. CDR3 nucleotides: TGCGCCAGCAGCCTCGACACGAGCTCTGGAAACACCATATATTTT. Translation gives CASSLDTSSGNTIYF.

The rearrangement uses TRBV18 and TRBJ1-1, with a possible D match to TRBD1 (5 bases). CDR3 length: 15 amino acids. V lost 2 bases and J lost 6, with 16 bases in between. The V gene's germline CDR1 is KGHSH and CDR2 LQKENI. CDR3 DNA: TGTGCCAGCTCACCAAGCCCTATTCCGGGGCCTGAAGCTTTCTTT. Encoded protein: CASSPSPIPGPEAFF.

This chain links TRBV27 with TRBJ2-2, with D tentatively TRBD2 (5 bases). Germline-derived CDR1 and CDR2 are MNHEY and SMNVEV (reference sequence). V was shortened by 5 bases and J by 2 bases, with 12 bases between the two germline ends. This CDR3 is 15 amino acids long. CDR3 region: CASSRLAGNTGELFF. In DNA form, the CDR3 reads TGTGCCAGCAGTCGCCTAGCCGGAAACACCGGGGAGCTGTTTTTT.

The chain couples TRBV27 to TRBJ1-2, with TRBD1 identical over 8 bases. The CDR3 totals 15 residues. Trimming at V came to 5 bases and at J to 8 bases, leaving 13 bases not matched to a gene. The germline V gene encodes CDR1 MNHEY and CDR2 SMNVEV (reference sequence). In DNA form, the CDR3 reads TGTGCCAGCAGTCCGGGAGGACAGGGCCCTAGAGGCTACACCTTC. Its translation is CASSPGGQGPRGYTF.

CDR3 sequence reads: CASSLAEGNQPQHF. CDR3 nucleotides: TGTGCCAGCAGCTTAGCGGAGGGCAATCAGCCCCAGCATTTT. The chain employs TRBV7-9 and TRBJ1-5; D not certain. V was cut by 0 bases and J by 2 bases, with 5 bases left in between. This CDR3 has 14 residues. Germline CDR1 is SEHNR and CDR2 is FQNEAQ (reference sequence).

The chain couples TRBV2 to TRBJ2-3; TRBD1 is a possible D gene (5 bases). The CDR3 extends over 14 amino acids. The germline CDR1 and CDR2 sequences are SNHLY and FYNNEI. The V end was cut by 5 bases, the J end by 2 bases, with 11 bases between. The CDR3 DNA sequence: TGTGCCAGCAGTATTGACAGATACACAGATACGCAGTATTTT. Protein: CASSIDRYTDTQYF.

The CDR3 nucleotides read TGTGCCAGCAGCCGCCGATCGGACGAAAACTACAATGAGCAGTTCTTC. This sequence encodes CASSRRSDENYNEQFF. The chain has TRBV4-2 and TRBJ2-1; D uncertain. Trimming took off 4 bases at V and 3 bases at J, with 16 bases between the two ends. The CDR3 contains 16 residues. CDR1 is LGHNA, CDR2 YNFKEQ, per germline.

This rearrangement joins TRBV5-1 to TRBJ2-1, with TRBD2 identical over 8 bases. The CDR3 consists of 19 residues. Germline V gene sequence: CDR1 SGHRS, CDR2 YFSETQ. The V segment lost 1 base and the J segment 1 base; nucleotides outside the gene matches: 13. The CDR3 reads CASSLIAAGALGSYNEQFF. For the CDR3, the DNA is TGCGCCAGCAGCTTGATTGCAGCGGGAGCGCTCGGGTCCTACAATGAGCAGTTCTTC. Full variable domain (remainder filled in from reference TRBV5-1 and TRBJ2-1): KAGVTQTPRYLIKTRGQQVTLSCSPISGHRSVSWYQQTPGQGLQFLFEYFSETQRNKGNFPGRFSGRQFSNSRSEMNVSTLELGDSALYLCASSLIAAGALGSYNEQFFGPGTRLTVL.

This chain uses TRBV6-1 with TRBJ2-4; no clear D. The germline gives CDR1 MNHNS, CDR2 SASEGT. The CDR3 sequence is 13 residues long. Trimming took off 2 bases at V and 0 bases at J, with 2 bases between the two ends. The CDR3 DNA sequence: TGTGCCAGCAGTGAACGAGCCAAAAACATTCAGTACTTC. This sequence encodes CASSERAKNIQYF.

The chain couples TRBV30 to TRBJ1-1, with D hard to call. This CDR3 has 10 amino acids. Germline V gives CDR1 GTSNPN, CDR2 SVGIG (reference sequence). This chain's CDR3 is CALGHTEAFF. The CDR3 nucleotides are TGTGCTTTAGGGCACACTGAAGCTTTCTTT.

Regarding this clone: Other nucleotide sequences from this sample produce the same CDR3. The gene calls are TRBV27 and TRBJ2-3; D is unresolved. Germline-derived CDR1 and CDR2 are MNHEY and SMNVEV (reference sequence). This CDR3 has 13 amino acids. The V end was cut by 6 bases, the J end by 0 bases, with 7 bases between. The CDR3 DNA is TGTGCCAGCAGCCGACCTAGCACAGATACGCAGTATTTT. Encoded protein: CASSRPSTDTQYF.

Worth noting for this clone: Other DNA sequences in this specimen translate into the identical CDR3. The chain links TRBV9 to TRBJ2-5; the match to TRBD1 covers 8 bases. Trimming at V came to 0 bases and at J to 2 bases, leaving 0 bases not matched to a gene. This CDR3 is 14 amino acids long. The germline gives CDR1 SGDLS, CDR2 YYNGEE. The CDR3 nucleotides read TGTGCCAGCAGCGTAGGGACAGGGCAAGAGACCCAGTACTTC. Translating it yields CASSVGTGQETQYF.